These T cell receptor beta chains were read from a single sample in a study of blood T cell repertoires in COVID-19. The repertoire was sequenced with immunoSEQ multiplex PCR; TCRdb's copy has only in-frame clones and lacks some. This table has about 70,000 clones, 87% appearing once. Sequencing input: peripheral blood. All receptors derive from a man between 45 and 60 years old with active COVID-19. Each CDR3 is given with its conserved first and last residue. D genes are given only for firm matches. Not every row has a clone size; where given, it reads once, few, many or a size class.

j_gene: TRBJ1-6; v_gene: TRBV6-5; d_gene: -; abundance: -; CDR3nt: TGTGCCAGCAGCCTTGGACAGAGCTATAATTCACCCCTCCACTTT; CDR3aa: CASSLGQSYNSPLHF
j_gene: TRBJ1-1; v_gene: TRBV3-1/TRBV3-2; d_gene: -; abundance: -; CDR3nt: TGTGCCAGCAGCCCCCTCGGGTCTTGGAACACTGAAGCTTTCTTT; CDR3aa: CASSPLGSWNTEAFF
j_gene: TRBJ1-6; v_gene: TRBV7-9; d_gene: TRBD1; abundance: once; CDR3nt: TGTGCCAGCAGCTCCACGACGACAGGGGGAAATTCACCCCTCCACTTT; CDR3aa: CASSSTTTGGNSPLHF
j_gene: TRBJ2-5; v_gene: TRBV9; d_gene: TRBD2; abundance: -; CDR3nt: TGTGCCAGCAGCGTAGTTGGCGGGAGTGAGACCCAGTACTTC; CDR3aa: CASSVVGGSETQYF
j_gene: TRBJ2-7; v_gene: TRBV3-1/TRBV3-2; d_gene: -; abundance: once; CDR3nt: TGTGCCAGCAGCCAAGGGCGGTACGAGCAGTACTTC; CDR3aa: CASSQGRYEQYF
j_gene: TRBJ2-5; v_gene: TRBV18; d_gene: TRBD1; abundance: -; CDR3nt: TGTGCCAGCTCAAACCGGGCCAGGGGGTACGAGACCCAGTACTTC; CDR3aa: CASSNRARGYETQYF
j_gene: TRBJ1-1; v_gene: TRBV27; d_gene: TRBD1; abundance: -; CDR3nt: TGTGCCAGCATGCCGGGACAGGGGGCGATAATGAACACTGAAGCTTTCTTT; CDR3aa: CASMPGQGAIMNTEAFF
j_gene: TRBJ2-7; v_gene: TRBV7-2; d_gene: -; abundance: -; CDR3nt: TGTGCCAGCAGCTTAAGCAGGGTCGGAAGCGAGCAGTACTTC; CDR3aa: CASSLSRVGSEQYF
j_gene: TRBJ2-1; v_gene: TRBV15; d_gene: -; abundance: -; CDR3nt: TGTGCCACAAAGAACGTCGGAGGAACCGGGACGGAGGGCAATGAGCAGTTCTTC; CDR3aa: CATKNVGGTGTEGNEQFF
j_gene: TRBJ2-7; v_gene: TRBV10-2; d_gene: -; abundance: -; CDR3nt: TGCGCCAGCAGTGTTCGGTCAGGGACCTACGAGCAGTACTTC; CDR3aa: CASSVRSGTYEQYF
j_gene: TRBJ2-7; v_gene: TRBV4-1; d_gene: -; abundance: -; CDR3nt: TGCGCCAGCAGCGCTTTACCGGGTCCCTACGAGCAGTACTTC; CDR3aa: CASSALPGPYEQYF
j_gene: TRBJ1-1; v_gene: TRBV28; d_gene: TRBD1; abundance: -; CDR3nt: TGTGCCAGCAGCGTACAGGGGGTTAGAACTGAAGCTTTCTTT; CDR3aa: CASSVQGVRTEAFF
j_gene: TRBJ2-4; v_gene: TRBV4-3; d_gene: -; abundance: -; CDR3nt: TGCGCCAGCAGCCAGTCCCAGGGTTCTAGAAACATTCAGTACTTC; CDR3aa: CASSQSQGSRNIQYF
j_gene: TRBJ1-2; v_gene: TRBV28; d_gene: -; abundance: -; CDR3nt: TGTGCCAGCAGTTTAATCCAGACTAACTATGGCTACACCTTC; CDR3aa: CASSLIQTNYGYTF